Below, one T cell receptor beta chain is given with its context. V lost 2 bases, J lost 4 bases, and 9 bases lay in between. Germline V gives CDR1 SGHNT, CDR2 YYREEE (reference sequence). The CDR3 extends over 13 amino acids. The data were taken from a study of OX40 agonist ivuxolimab in advanced cancers. The assay was immunoSEQ multiplex PCR, and TCRdb's table has in-frame clones only and misses some. The sample has about 110,000 clones; roughly 90% are singletons. The V and J genes are TRBV5-4 and TRBJ1-2; no clear D. This clonotype was obtained from an adult with an advanced solid tumor such as melanoma, head and neck, liver or kidney cancer. Sequenced material: CD4+ or CD8+ T cells sorted from blood, taken in a trial of the OX40 agonist ivuxolimab. This CDR3 reads CASSFQSTYGYTF. The CDR3 DNA is TGTGCCAGCAGCTTCCAGAGTACCTATGGCTACACCTTC.